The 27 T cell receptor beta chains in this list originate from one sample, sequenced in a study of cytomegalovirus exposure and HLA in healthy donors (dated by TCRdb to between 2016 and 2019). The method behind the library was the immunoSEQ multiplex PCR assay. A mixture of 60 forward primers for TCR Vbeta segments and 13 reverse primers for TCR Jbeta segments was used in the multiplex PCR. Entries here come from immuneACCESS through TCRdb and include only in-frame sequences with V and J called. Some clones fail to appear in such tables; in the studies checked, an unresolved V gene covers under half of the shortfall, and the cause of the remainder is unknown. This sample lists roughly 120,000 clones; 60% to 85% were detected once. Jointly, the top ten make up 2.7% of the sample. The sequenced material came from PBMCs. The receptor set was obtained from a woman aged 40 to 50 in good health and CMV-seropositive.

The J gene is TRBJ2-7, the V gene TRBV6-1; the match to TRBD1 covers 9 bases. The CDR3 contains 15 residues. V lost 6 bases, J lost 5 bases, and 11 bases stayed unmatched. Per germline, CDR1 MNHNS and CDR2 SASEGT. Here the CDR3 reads CASSPYKQGANEQYF. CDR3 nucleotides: TGTGCCAGCAGCCCATATAAACAGGGGGCCAACGAGCAGTACTTC.

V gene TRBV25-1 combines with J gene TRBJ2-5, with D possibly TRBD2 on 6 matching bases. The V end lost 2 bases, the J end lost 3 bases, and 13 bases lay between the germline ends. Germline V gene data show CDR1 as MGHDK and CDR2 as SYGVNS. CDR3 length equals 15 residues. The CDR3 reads CASSEAGGNKETQYF. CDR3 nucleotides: TGTGCCAGCAGTGAAGCTGGGGGGAACAAAGAGACCCAGTACTTC.

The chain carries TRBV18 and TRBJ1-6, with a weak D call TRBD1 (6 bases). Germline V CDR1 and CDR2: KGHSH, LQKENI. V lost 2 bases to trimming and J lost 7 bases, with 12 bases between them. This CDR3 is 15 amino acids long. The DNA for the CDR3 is TGTGCCAGCTCACCAACAAGCAGGGGAAATTCACCCCTCCACTTT. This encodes CASSPTSRGNSPLHF.

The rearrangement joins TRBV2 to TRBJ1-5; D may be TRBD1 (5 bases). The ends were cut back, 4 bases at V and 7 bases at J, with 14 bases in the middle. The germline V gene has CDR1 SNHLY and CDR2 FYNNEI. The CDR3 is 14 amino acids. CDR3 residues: CASSVRGGRQPQHF. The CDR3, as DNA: TGTGCCAGCAGTGTTCGGGGGGGTAGGCAGCCCCAGCATTTT.

DNA of the CDR3: TGTGCCAGCAGCCCATTTACGGTGGGAGGGGGGTTCGCTGAAAAACTGTTTTTT. This codes for CASSPFTVGGGFAEKLFF. This sequence joins TRBV11-2 and TRBJ1-4, with a possible D match to TRBD1 (6 bases). V was pared by 5 bases and J by 7 bases, with 26 bases between. The CDR3 covers 18 residues. Germline values: CDR1 SGHAT, CDR2 FQNNGV.

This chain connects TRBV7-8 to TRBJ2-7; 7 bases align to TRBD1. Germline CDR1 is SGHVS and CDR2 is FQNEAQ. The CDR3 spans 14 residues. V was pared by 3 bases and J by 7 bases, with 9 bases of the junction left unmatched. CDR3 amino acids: CASSFRTGSGEQYF. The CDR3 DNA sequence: TGTGCCAGCAGCTTTAGGACAGGCTCGGGAGAGCAGTACTTC.

In DNA form, the CDR3 reads TGTGCCAGCAGCTTAAGCGGGGGGCTGAACACTGAAGCTTTCTTT. Its protein is CASSLSGGLNTEAFF. This chain joins TRBV7-8 and TRBJ1-1; a possible D gene is TRBD1 (6 bases). Germline CDR1 reads SGHVS; CDR2 reads FQNEAQ. Trimming left V 2 bases short and J 0 bases short, with 10 bases between. The CDR3 is 15 residues long. The full variable domain, completed using reference TRBV7-8 and TRBJ1-1, is GAGVSQSPRYKVAKRGQDVALRCDPISGHVSLFWYQQALGQGPEFLTYFQNEAQLDKSGLPSDRFFAERPEGSVSTLKIQRTQQEDSAVYLCASSLSGGLNTEAFFGQGTRLTVV.

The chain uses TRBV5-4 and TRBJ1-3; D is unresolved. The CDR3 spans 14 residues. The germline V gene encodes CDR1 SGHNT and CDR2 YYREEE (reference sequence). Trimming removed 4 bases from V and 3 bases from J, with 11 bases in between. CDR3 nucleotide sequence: TGTGCCAGCAGCCGACTGGCGGATGGAAACACCATATATTTT. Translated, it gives CASSRLADGNTIYF.

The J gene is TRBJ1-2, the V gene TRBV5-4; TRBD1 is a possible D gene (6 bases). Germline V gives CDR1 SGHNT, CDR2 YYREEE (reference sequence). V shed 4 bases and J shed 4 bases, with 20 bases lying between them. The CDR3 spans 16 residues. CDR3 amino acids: CASSDRRQAIIYGYTF. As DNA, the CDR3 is TGTGCCAGCAGCGACCGGAGACAGGCGATTATCTATGGCTACACCTTC.

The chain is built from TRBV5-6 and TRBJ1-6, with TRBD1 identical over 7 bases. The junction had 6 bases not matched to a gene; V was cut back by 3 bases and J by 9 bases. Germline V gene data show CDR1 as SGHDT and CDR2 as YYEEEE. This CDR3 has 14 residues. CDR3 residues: CASSWPAGGSPLHF. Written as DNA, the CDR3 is TGTGCCAGCAGCTGGCCGGCAGGGGGTTCACCCCTCCACTTT.

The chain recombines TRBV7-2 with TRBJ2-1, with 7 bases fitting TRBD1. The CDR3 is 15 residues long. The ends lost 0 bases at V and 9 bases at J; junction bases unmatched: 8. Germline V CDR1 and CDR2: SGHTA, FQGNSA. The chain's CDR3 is CASSLAQGVGSEQFF. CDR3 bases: TGTGCCAGCAGCTTAGCGCAGGGGGTAGGGTCTGAGCAGTTCTTC.

CDR3 nucleotides: TGTGCCAGCAGCCCCGGGACAGGAGACTACGAGCAGTACTTC. As protein: CASSPGTGDYEQYF. This rearrangement joins TRBV5-4 to TRBJ2-7; 8 bases map to TRBD1. This CDR3 region has 14 residues. V lost 4 bases and J lost 3; bases outside the gene matches: 6. CDR1 is SGHNT, CDR2 YYREEE, per germline (reference sequence).

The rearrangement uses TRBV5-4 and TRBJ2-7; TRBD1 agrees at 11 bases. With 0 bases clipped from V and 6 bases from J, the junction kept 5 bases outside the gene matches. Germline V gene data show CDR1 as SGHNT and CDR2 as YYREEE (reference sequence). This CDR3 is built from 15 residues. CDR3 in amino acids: CASSLDGQGASEQYF. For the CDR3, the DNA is TGTGCCAGCAGCTTGGACGGACAGGGGGCAAGCGAGCAGTACTTC.

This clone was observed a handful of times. CDR3 nucleotide sequence: TGTGCCAGCAGTCACAATACAGGGGGCCACGGCGGCAATGAGCAGTTCTTC. This encodes CASSHNTGGHGGNEQFF. The chain combines TRBV6-7 with TRBJ2-1; 9 bases map to TRBD1. TRBV6-7 is flagged as an ORF with uncertain function. J was trimmed by 6 bases and V by 5 bases; bases with no gene match: 14. The CDR3 sequence is 17 residues long.

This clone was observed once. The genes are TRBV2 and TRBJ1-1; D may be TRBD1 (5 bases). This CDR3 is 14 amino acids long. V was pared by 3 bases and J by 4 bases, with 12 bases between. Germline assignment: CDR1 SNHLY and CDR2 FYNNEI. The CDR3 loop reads CASSEGLWRTEAFF. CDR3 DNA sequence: TGTGCCAGCAGTGAGGGGCTCTGGCGCACTGAAGCTTTCTTT. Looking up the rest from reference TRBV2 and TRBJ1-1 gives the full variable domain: EPEVTQTPSHQVTQMGQEVILRCVPISNHLYFYWYRQILGQKVEFLVSFYNNEISEKSEIFDDQFSVERPDGSNFTLKIRSTKLEDSAMYFCASSEGLWRTEAFFGQGTRLTVV.

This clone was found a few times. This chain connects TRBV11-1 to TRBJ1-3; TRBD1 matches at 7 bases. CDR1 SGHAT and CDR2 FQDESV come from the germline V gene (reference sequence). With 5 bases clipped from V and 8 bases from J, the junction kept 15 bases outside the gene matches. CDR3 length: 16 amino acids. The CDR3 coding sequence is TGTGCCAGCAGCACTGTGTCCGGGACAGTAACGGACACCATATATTTT. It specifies CASSTVSGTVTDTIYF.

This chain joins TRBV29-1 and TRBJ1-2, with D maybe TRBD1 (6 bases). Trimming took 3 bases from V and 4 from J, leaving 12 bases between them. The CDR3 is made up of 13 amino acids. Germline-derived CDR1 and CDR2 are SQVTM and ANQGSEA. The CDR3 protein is CSVDQGQSYGYTF. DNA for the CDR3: TGCAGCGTTGATCAGGGGCAGAGCTATGGCTACACCTTC.

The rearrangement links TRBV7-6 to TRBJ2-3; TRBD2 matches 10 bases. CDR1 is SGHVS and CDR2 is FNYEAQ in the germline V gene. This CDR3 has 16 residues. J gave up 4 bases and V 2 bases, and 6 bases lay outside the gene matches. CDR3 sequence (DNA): TGTGCCAGCAGCTTACGGTTAGCGGGGGGATCAGATACGCAGTATTTT. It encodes CASSLRLAGGSDTQYF.

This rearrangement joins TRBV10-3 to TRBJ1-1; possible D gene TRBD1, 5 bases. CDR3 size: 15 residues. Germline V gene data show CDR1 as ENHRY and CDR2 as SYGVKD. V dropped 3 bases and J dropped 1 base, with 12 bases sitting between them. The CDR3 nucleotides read TGTGCCATCAGTGACAGGGATCGGAGGAACACTGAAGCTTTCTTT. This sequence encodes CAISDRDRRNTEAFF.

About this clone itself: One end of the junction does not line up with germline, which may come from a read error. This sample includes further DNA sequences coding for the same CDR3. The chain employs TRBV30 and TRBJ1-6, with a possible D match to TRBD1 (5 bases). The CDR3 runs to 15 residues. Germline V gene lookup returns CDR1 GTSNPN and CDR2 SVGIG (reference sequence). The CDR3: CAWSVRVRGNSPLHF. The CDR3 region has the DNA TGTGCCTGGAGTGTACGCGTAAGGGGTAATTCCCCCCTCCACTTT. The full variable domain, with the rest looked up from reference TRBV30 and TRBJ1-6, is SQTIHQWPATLVQPVGSPLSLECTVEGTSNPNLYWYRQAAGRGLQLLFYSVGIGQISSEVPQNLSASRPQDRQFILSSKKLLLSDSGFYLCAWSVRVRGNSPLHFGNGTRLTVT.

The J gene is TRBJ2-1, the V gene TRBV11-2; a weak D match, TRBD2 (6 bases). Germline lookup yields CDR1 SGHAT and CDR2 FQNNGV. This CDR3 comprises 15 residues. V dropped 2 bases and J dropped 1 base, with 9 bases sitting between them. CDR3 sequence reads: CASSLNGGSYNEQFF. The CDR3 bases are TGTGCCAGCAGCTTAAACGGGGGATCCTACAATGAGCAGTTCTTC.

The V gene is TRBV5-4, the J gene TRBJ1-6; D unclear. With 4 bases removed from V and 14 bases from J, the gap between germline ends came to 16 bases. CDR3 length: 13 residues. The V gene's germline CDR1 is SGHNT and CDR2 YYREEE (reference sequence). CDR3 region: CASSPKSMATLHF. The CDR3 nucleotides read TGTGCCAGCAGCCCCAAATCCATGGCCACCCTCCACTTT.

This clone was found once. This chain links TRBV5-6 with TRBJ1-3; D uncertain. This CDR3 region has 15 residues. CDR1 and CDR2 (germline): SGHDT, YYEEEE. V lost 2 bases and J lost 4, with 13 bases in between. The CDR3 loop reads CASSFKAAGGNTIYF. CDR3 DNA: TGTGCCAGCAGCTTCAAGGCTGCGGGAGGAAACACCATATATTTT.

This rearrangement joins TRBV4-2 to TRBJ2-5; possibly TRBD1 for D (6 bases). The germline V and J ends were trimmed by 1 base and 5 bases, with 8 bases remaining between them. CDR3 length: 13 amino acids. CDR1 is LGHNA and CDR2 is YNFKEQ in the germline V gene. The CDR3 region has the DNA TGTGCCAGCAGCCAAGGGACAGACGAGACCCAGTACTTC. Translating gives CASSQGTDETQYF.

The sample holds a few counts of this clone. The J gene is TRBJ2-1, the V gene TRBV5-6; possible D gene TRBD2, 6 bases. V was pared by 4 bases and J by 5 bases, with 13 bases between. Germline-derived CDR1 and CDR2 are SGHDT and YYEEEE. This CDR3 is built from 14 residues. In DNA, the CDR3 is TGTGCCAGCAGCCCGGCGGGGATTGACAATGAGCAGTTCTTC. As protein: CASSPAGIDNEQFF.

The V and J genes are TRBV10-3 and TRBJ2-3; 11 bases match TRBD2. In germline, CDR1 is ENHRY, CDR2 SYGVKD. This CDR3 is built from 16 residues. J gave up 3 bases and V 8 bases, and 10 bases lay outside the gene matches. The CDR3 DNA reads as TGTGCCATCGCTGGGCCGGGACTAGCGGATACAGATACGCAGTATTTT. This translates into CAIAGPGLADTDTQYF.

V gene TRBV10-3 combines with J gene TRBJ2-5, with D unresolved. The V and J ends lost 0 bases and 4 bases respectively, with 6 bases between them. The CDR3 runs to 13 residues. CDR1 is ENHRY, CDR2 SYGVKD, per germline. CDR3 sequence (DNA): TGTGCCATCAGTGAGTCGACGGGAGAGACCCAGTACTTC. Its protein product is CAISESTGETQYF.